Below are 11 T cell receptor beta chains sequenced from a single sample in a study of blood T cell repertoires in COVID-19. Sequencing used immunoSEQ multiplex PCR; TCRdb keeps in-frame clones, though not all of them. Among 100,000 or so clones listed, about 88% were seen once. The sample taken for sequencing was peripheral blood. Every receptor here comes from a human donor in a cohort sampled during active COVID-19.

The chain uses TRBV7-2 and TRBJ1-5; D remains unclear. Germline V lookup: CDR1 SGHTA, CDR2 FQGNSA. This CDR3 comprises 16 residues. With 5 bases removed from V and 3 bases from J, the gap between germline ends came to 17 bases. This chain's CDR3 is CASSPTRGWDNQPQHF. The CDR3 coding sequence is TGTGCCAGCAGCCCAACACGGGGATGGGACAATCAGCCCCAGCATTTT.

A word on this clone: Other DNA sequences in the same sample also yield this CDR3. The gene calls are TRBV5-1 and TRBJ1-3; D is undetermined. The CDR3 has 14 amino acids. Germline CDR1 SGHRS, CDR2 YFSETQ. Between the trimmed V and J ends, which lost 0 bases and 1 base, there was a span of 5 bases. The CDR3 reads CASSLDGSGNTIYF. Here the CDR3 DNA reads TGCGCCAGCAGCTTGGACGGGTCTGGAAACACCATATATTTT.

The chain uses TRBV11-2 and TRBJ1-1; a weak D match, TRBD1 (5 bases). The ends were cut back, 3 bases at V and 6 bases at J, with 17 bases in the middle. The CDR3 extends over 15 amino acids. Per the germline V gene, CDR1 is SGHAT and CDR2 is FQNNGV. The CDR3 region has the DNA TGTGCCAGCAGCTTTATGGCGGGGGGTGGCGCTGAAGCTTTCTTT. This gives the protein CASSFMAGGGAEAFF.

In its sample, this clone was seen once. The genes are TRBV28 and TRBJ1-3; TRBD1 might be the D (6 bases). This CDR3 comprises 15 residues. The germline gives CDR1 MDHEN, CDR2 SYDVKM. V was trimmed by 6 bases and J by 0 bases, leaving 12 bases between them. The DNA for the CDR3 is TGTGCCAGCAGCTTACAGGGTCTCTCTGGAAACACCATATATTTT. It is translated as CASSLQGLSGNTIYF.

This clone has more than one count but fewer than ten. V gene TRBV5-1 combines with J gene TRBJ1-5, with 8 bases lining up with TRBD1. The CDR3 extends over 15 amino acids. Per germline, CDR1 SGHRS and CDR2 YFSETQ. The V and J ends lost 0 bases and 7 bases, in that order; junction bases with no gene match: 6. The CDR3 region has the DNA TGCGCCAGCAGCTTGGAGACAGGGGCACAACAGCCCCAGCATTTT. Its protein product is CASSLETGAQQPQHF.

The rearrangement joins TRBV12-3 or TRBV12-4 to TRBJ2-1; D unresolved. The CDR3 is made up of 12 amino acids. V was cut by 5 bases and J by 9 bases, with 11 bases left in between. The CDR3 DNA reads TGTGCCAGCAGTACTAAGCTGCCTGAGCAGTTCTTC. Its translation: CASSTKLPEQFF.

The rearrangement joins TRBV29-1 to TRBJ2-3; a possible D gene is TRBD1 (6 bases). Trimming took 4 bases from V and 2 from J, leaving 16 bases between them. This CDR3 has 15 amino acids. CDR1 is SQVTM and CDR2 is ANQGSEA in the germline V gene. The CDR3 region is CSVGGQGGPTDTQYF. DNA for the CDR3: TGCAGCGTTGGGGGGCAGGGTGGCCCCACAGATACGCAGTATTTT.

The chain couples TRBV2 to TRBJ2-2, with TRBD1 matching over 8 bases. The V gene end was trimmed by 2 bases and the J gene end by 3 bases; junction bases not matched to a gene: 14. The CDR3 sequence is 19 residues long. Germline CDR1 SNHLY, CDR2 FYNNEI. Here the CDR3 reads CASSESTVRGHSYTGELFF. The CDR3 bases are TGTGCCAGCAGTGAATCGACGGTCAGGGGGCATTCGTACACCGGGGAGCTGTTTTTT.

The chain has TRBV19 and TRBJ1-2; 12 nucleotides match TRBD1. Looked up from germline, CDR1 is LNHDA and CDR2 is SQIVND (reference sequence). This CDR3 is built from 14 residues. After removal of 5 bases from V and 4 bases from J, the junction contained 2 bases not matched to a gene. This chain's CDR3 is CASSWGQGAYGYTF. The CDR3 DNA reads TGTGCCAGTAGTTGGGGACAGGGGGCCTATGGCTACACCTTC. Drawing the rest from reference TRBV19 and TRBJ1-2, the complete variable domain is DGGITQSPKYLFRKEGQNVTLSCEQNLNHDAMYWYRQDPGQGLRLIYYSQIVNDFQKGDIAEGYSVSREKKESFPLTVTSAQKNPTAFYLCASSWGQGAYGYTFGSGTRLTVV.

This chain joins TRBV27 and TRBJ2-5; a weak D match, TRBD1 (6 bases). Trimming cost V 4 bases and J 5 bases, with 11 bases left between them. CDR1 is MNHEY and CDR2 is SMNVEV in the germline V gene (reference sequence). This CDR3 comprises 13 residues. CDR3 nucleotides: TGTGCCAGCAGTTCCCTGGGGGCTGAGACCCAGTACTTC. Translated, it gives CASSSLGAETQYF.

J is TRBJ1-1 and V is TRBV4-1; D call uncertain. The CDR3 extends over 17 amino acids. Trimming stripped 0 bases from V and 0 bases from J, with 14 bases between. Germline-derived CDR1 and CDR2 are MGHRA and YSYEKL. The CDR3 DNA reads TGCGCCAGCAGCCAAGATGGCTTCACAGCAATGAACACTGAAGCTTTCTTT. Residues: CASSQDGFTAMNTEAFF.